This T cell receptor (beta chain) was identified during a study of blood T cells in healthy people across ages. Drawn from each donor were ten milliliters of peripheral blood. The CDR3 loop spans 14 amino acids. Germline V gene data show CDR1 as SQVTM and CDR2 as ANQGSEA. V was cut by 2 bases and J by 7 bases, with 15 bases left in between. Next came a second PCR, run for about 6 to 12 cycles, which used a sample-barcoded 5' primer along with a J-beta primer mix. TCRdb used MiXCR to reprocess the 5' RACE reads, holding one entry per CDR3 protein. This sample has over 1,300,000 distinct CDR3 sequences, with around 59% found just once.

This chain uses TRBV29-1 with TRBJ2-1, with D perhaps TRBD1 (6 bases). The source of this sequence is a man in his late teens or twenties in good health. The sequenced sample was blood. The CDR3 here is CSVEITGQLNEQFF. CDR3 DNA: TGCAGCGTTGAAATAACAGGGCAGTTGAATGAGCAGTTCTTC.